The T cell receptor beta chain under discussion was sequenced for a study of blood T cell repertoires in COVID-19. In the study overall: Sample material is recorded as cDNA or gDNA derived from T cells, B-cell-depleted T cells, or PBMCs.

V was pared by 8 bases and J by 5 bases, with 6 bases of the junction left unmatched. Germline lookup yields CDR1 MNHEY and CDR2 SVGAGI. This CDR3 has 13 amino acids. Measured with immunoSEQ multiplex PCR; TCRdb has only the in-frame clones, and not every one. The sample lists some 70,000 clones; roughly four fifths were seen once. Seattle patients were enrolled during active infection and followed longitudinally. The sequenced sample was peripheral blood. This TCR was recovered from a man aged 60-69 years with COVID-19, enrolled during active disease. V gene TRBV6-5 combines with J gene TRBJ2-5; TRBD1 matches 9 bases. CDR3 amino acids: CASRTGVKETQYF. The CDR3 DNA reads as TGTGCCAGCCGGACAGGGGTTAAGGAGACCCAGTACTTC.